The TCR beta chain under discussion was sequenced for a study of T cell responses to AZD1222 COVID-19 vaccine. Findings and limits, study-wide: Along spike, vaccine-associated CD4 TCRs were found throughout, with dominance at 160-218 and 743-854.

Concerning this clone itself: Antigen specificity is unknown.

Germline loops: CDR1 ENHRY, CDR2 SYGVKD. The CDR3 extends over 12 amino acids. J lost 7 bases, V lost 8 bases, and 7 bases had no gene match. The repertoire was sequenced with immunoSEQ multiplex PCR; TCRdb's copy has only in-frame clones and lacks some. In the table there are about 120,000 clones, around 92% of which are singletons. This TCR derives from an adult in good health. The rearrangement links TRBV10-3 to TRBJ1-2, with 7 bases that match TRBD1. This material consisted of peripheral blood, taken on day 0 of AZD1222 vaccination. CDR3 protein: CAIPTGQTGYTF. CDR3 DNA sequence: TGTGCCATCCCGACAGGGCAAACTGGCTACACCTTC.